The 32 T cell receptor beta chains reported below all come from one sample, sequenced in a study of pediatric ulcerative colitis. The assay was immunoSEQ multiplex PCR, and TCRdb's table has in-frame clones only and misses some. In the table there are 60,000 or so clones, around four fifths of which are singletons. The sequenced material came from blood. Source of these receptors: a boy aged 5-17 years with moderate ulcerative colitis.

This CDR3 is CASSLTLRGEDEQYF. The CDR3 DNA follows: TGTGCCAGCTCGCTCACTTTAAGGGGGGAGGACGAGCAGTACTTC. The chain links TRBV18 to TRBJ2-7; possibly TRBD1 or TRBD2 for D (6 bases each). CDR1 is KGHSH and CDR2 is LQKENI in the germline V gene. CDR3 length: 15 amino acids. Trimming pared 6 bases from V and 5 bases from J, leaving 20 bases between.

This chain uses TRBV7-3 with TRBJ2-1; TRBD1 aligns across 8 bases. V dropped 5 bases and J dropped 6; count of bases not matched to a gene: 9. The CDR3 covers 15 residues. The germline CDR1 and CDR2 sequences are SGHTA and FQGTGA. The CDR3 DNA sequence: TGTGCCAGCAGCATCGGACAGGGATTTTCCAATGAGCAGTTCTTC. This codes for CASSIGQGFSNEQFF.

The chain couples TRBV7-9 to TRBJ2-7, with a weak D call TRBD1 (6 bases). Trimming pared 4 bases from V and 4 bases from J, leaving 17 bases between. The CDR3 has 15 amino acids. CDR1 is SEHNR, CDR2 FQNEAQ, per germline (reference sequence). CDR3 loop: CASSSPGHPPYEQYF. In nucleotides, the CDR3 is TGTGCCAGCAGCTCACCGGGACATCCTCCATACGAGCAGTACTTC.

The chain has TRBV5-4 and TRBJ1-5, with TRBD1 as a possible D gene (5 bases). Germline values: CDR1 SGHNT, CDR2 YYREEE (reference sequence). The CDR3 is 15 residues long. V gave up 4 bases and J gave up 1 base, with 12 bases separating them. The CDR3 DNA is TGTGCCAGCAGCCTGGGAGGGGAGAGCAATCAGCCCCAGCATTTT. This gives the protein CASSLGGESNQPQHF.

The chain recombines TRBV2 with TRBJ2-7, with D tentatively TRBD1 (6 bases). The V and J ends lost 6 bases and 0 bases respectively, with 12 bases between them. Germline V gene sequence: CDR1 SNHLY, CDR2 FYNNEI. The CDR3 contains 14 residues. CDR3 in amino acids: CASREQGSSYEQYF. The DNA for the CDR3 is TGTGCCAGCAGGGAACAGGGTAGCTCCTACGAGCAGTACTTC.

The chain is built from TRBV4-1 and TRBJ2-7; 7 nucleotides agree with TRBD2. The CDR3 extends over 17 amino acids. Trimming took 4 bases from V and 3 from J; bases not matched to a gene: 15. Per germline, CDR1 MGHRA and CDR2 YSYEKL. The CDR3 bases are TGCGCCAGCAGCCCTGGGGGGGGAACGGGACGGAACTACGAGCAGTACTTC. This encodes CASSPGGGTGRNYEQYF.

This clone was seen just once. The rearrangement links TRBV6-5 to TRBJ2-5, with TRBD2 matching over 8 bases. Germline CDR1 reads MNHEY; CDR2 reads SVGAGI. The CDR3 has 15 residues. Trimming removed 11 bases from V and 2 bases from J; junction bases left unmatched: 13. The DNA for the CDR3 is TGTGCCCTTCGGGGGGGCAGGGGTCGGCAAGAGACCCAGTACTTC. Amino acid sequence: CALRGGRGRQETQYF.

This chain connects TRBV2 to TRBJ2-1, with 9 bases matching TRBD2. The trim removed 6 bases at V and 8 bases at J, leaving 8 bases unmatched. CDR3 length: 14 residues. The V gene's germline CDR1 is SNHLY and CDR2 FYNNEI. The CDR3 nucleotides read TGTGCCAGCAGGTGGGCGGGGGGGCTCTATGAGCAGTTCTTC. This gives the protein CASRWAGGLYEQFF.

This clone was detected only once. CDR3 sequence (DNA): TGTGCCAGCAGCCCTACTTCGGGACAGGGCTACGAGCAGTACTTC. As protein: CASSPTSGQGYEQYF. This chain joins TRBV9 and TRBJ2-7; 9 bases fit TRBD1. The CDR3 covers 15 residues. The junction had 8 bases not matched to a gene; V was cut back by 4 bases and J by 3 bases. In germline, CDR1 is SGDLS, CDR2 YYNGEE.

J is TRBJ1-5 and V is TRBV5-1; D unresolved. V was shortened by 0 bases and J by 9 bases, with 10 bases between the two germline ends. CDR1 and CDR2 (germline): SGHRS, YFSETQ. CDR3 size: 13 residues. The CDR3 coding sequence is TGCGCCAGCAGCTTGGGAACAGCTTCGCCCCAGCATTTT. Translating gives CASSLGTASPQHF.

A few counts support this clone. V is TRBV19 and J is TRBJ1-6; D remains unclear. The V end lost 5 bases, the J end lost 9 bases, and 17 bases lay between the germline ends. The germline V gene has CDR1 LNHDA and CDR2 SQIVND (reference sequence). The length of the CDR3 is 15 residues. The CDR3 is CASSSRTARSSPLHF. The CDR3 coding sequence is TGTGCCAGTAGTTCCCGGACCGCTCGTAGTTCACCCCTCCACTTT.

This rearrangement joins TRBV18 to TRBJ2-7; D is perhaps TRBD1 (6 bases). Germline lookup yields CDR1 KGHSH and CDR2 LQKENI. CDR3 size: 14 residues. Trimming shortened V by 6 bases and J by 1 base, and 13 bases separated the two germline ends. The CDR3 region is CASSPRTASYEQYF. For the CDR3, the DNA is TGTGCCAGCTCGCCTAGGACAGCTTCCTACGAGCAGTACTTC. The full variable domain, with the rest looked up from reference TRBV18 and TRBJ2-7, is NAGVMQNPRHLVRRRGQEARLRCSPMKGHSHVYWYRQLPEEGLKFMVYLQKENIIDESGMPKERFSAEFPKEGPSILRIQQVVRGDSAAYFCASSPRTASYEQYFGPGTRLTVT.

This clone appeared once. V gene TRBV7-9 combines with J gene TRBJ2-2; D gene uncertain. Looked up from germline, CDR1 is SEHNR and CDR2 is FQNEAQ (reference sequence). The CDR3 sequence is 15 residues long. V lost 0 bases, J lost 1 base, and 6 bases lay in between. The CDR3 nucleotides are TGTGCCAGCAGCTTAGCTGCGGAGAACACCGGGGAGCTGTTTTTT. Translated: CASSLAAENTGELFF.

This clone was detected only a few times. J is TRBJ1-1 and V is TRBV19; weak D call: TRBD1 (6 bases). The CDR3 is 13 residues long. Looked up from germline, CDR1 is LNHDA and CDR2 is SQIVND (reference sequence). V lost 5 bases, J lost 5 bases, and 12 bases lay in between. The DNA of the CDR3 is TGTGCCAGTAGTGAAAAAGGGGGTACTGAAGCTTTCTTT. It yields the protein CASSEKGGTEAFF.

The chain uses TRBV9 and TRBJ1-4; a weak D match, TRBD1 (5 bases). The CDR3 is 16 residues long. Trimming cost V 4 bases and J 7 bases, with 20 bases left between them. Germline V lookup: CDR1 SGDLS, CDR2 YYNGEE. CDR3 loop: CASSPNLGGFGEKLFF. CDR3 in DNA: TGTGCCAGCAGCCCCAACCTCGGGGGTTTTGGTGAAAAACTGTTTTTT.

V gene TRBV19 combines with J gene TRBJ2-3; D may correspond to TRBD1 or TRBD2 (5 bases each). The germline V and J ends were trimmed by 1 base and 3 bases, with 11 bases remaining between them. This CDR3 has 15 amino acids. The germline V gene encodes CDR1 LNHDA and CDR2 SQIVND (reference sequence). CDR3 DNA sequence: TGTGCCAGTAGTATAGGGGGGTGGGAGACAGATACGCAGTATTTT. This gives the protein CASSIGGWETDTQYF.

The gene calls are TRBV10-2 and TRBJ1-5; D is possibly TRBD1 (6 bases). CDR1 is WSHSY and CDR2 is SAAADI in the germline V gene. CDR3 length: 14 amino acids. Trimming took 10 bases from V and 0 from J, leaving 13 bases between them. The CDR3 DNA is TGCGCCACCTGGACAGTAAATAGCAATCAGCCCCAGCATTTT. Amino acids: CATWTVNSNQPQHF.

The V gene is TRBV29-1, the J gene TRBJ1-4; TRBD1 aligns across 9 bases. The J segment lost 7 bases and the V segment lost 6 bases, leaving 9 bases of the junction unmatched. Germline CDR1 SQVTM, CDR2 ANQGSEA. The CDR3 loop spans 14 amino acids. CDR3 protein: CSVQTGGGPEKLFF. The DNA of the CDR3 is TGCAGCGTGCAAACAGGGGGCGGGCCTGAAAAACTGTTTTTT.

The genes are TRBV5-4 and TRBJ2-3; 10 bases match TRBD2. Germline V lookup: CDR1 SGHNT, CDR2 YYREEE (reference sequence). CDR3 size: 20 residues. V dropped 4 bases and J dropped 10; count of bases not matched to a gene: 27. CDR3 DNA: TGTGCCAGCAGCCCAAGCGGGGGGGCCATCTCTGCTTTACCCCGCGGGGCGCAGTATTTT. Its translation is CASSPSGGAISALPRGAQYF.

The chain joins TRBV2 to TRBJ1-5; weak D call: TRBD1 (5 bases). The CDR3 is made up of 14 amino acids. The ends were cut back, 4 bases at V and 5 bases at J, with 12 bases in the middle. From germline, CDR1 is SNHLY and CDR2 FYNNEI. The DNA of the CDR3 is TGTGCCAGCAGTGGGGGAGACAGCTATCAGCCCCAGCATTTT. As protein: CASSGGDSYQPQHF.

The chain combines TRBV7-3 with TRBJ1-1, with 8 positions matching TRBD1. Germline V CDR1 and CDR2: SGHTA, FQGTGA. V was clipped by 5 bases and J by 3 bases; unmatched bases: 8. CDR3 size: 15 residues. The CDR3 DNA reads TGTGCCAGCAGCCTCCGACAGGGGTGGGACACTGAAGCTTTCTTT. Protein: CASSLRQGWDTEAFF.

The chain is built from TRBV9 and TRBJ2-7; perhaps D is TRBD1 or TRBD2 (5 bases each). Trimming pared 3 bases from V and 4 bases from J, leaving 17 bases between. The CDR3 is 15 residues long. The V gene's germline CDR1 is SGDLS and CDR2 YYNGEE. CDR3 coding DNA: TGTGCCAGCAGCGCACAGTTGGGACCTCGATACGAGCAGTACTTC. It specifies CASSAQLGPRYEQYF.

This chain uses TRBV7-3 with TRBJ2-2, with D unclear. The CDR3 is 12 amino acids. V was clipped by 5 bases and J by 4 bases, with 5 bases between them. Germline V gives CDR1 SGHTA, CDR2 FQGTGA. The CDR3 DNA is TGTGCCAGCAGCCCGTTCACCGGGGAGCTGTTTTTT. This translates into CASSPFTGELFF.

V gene TRBV19 combines with J gene TRBJ1-1; D uncertain. The length of the CDR3 is 16 residues. The germline gives CDR1 LNHDA, CDR2 SQIVND (reference sequence). The V gene lost 2 bases and the J gene lost 0 bases, with 13 bases spanning the gap. Here the CDR3 DNA reads TGTGCCAGTAGTATAAGGCGAGGCTCTCTGAACACTGAAGCTTTCTTT. It translates to CASSIRRGSLNTEAFF. The complete variable domain, with remaining parts taken from reference TRBV19 and TRBJ1-1, reads DGGITQSPKYLFRKEGQNVTLSCEQNLNHDAMYWYRQDPGQGLRLIYYSQIVNDFQKGDIAEGYSVSREKKESFPLTVTSAQKNPTAFYLCASSIRRGSLNTEAFFGQGTRLTVV.

The chain couples TRBV6-5 to TRBJ1-2; D not resolved. Germline V gene lookup returns CDR1 MNHEY and CDR2 SVGAGI. V was trimmed by 2 bases and J by 6 bases, leaving 10 bases between them. This CDR3 is built from 13 residues. For the CDR3, the DNA is TGTGCCAGCAGTTACCCTGGCCACGATGGCTACACCTTC. Translating it yields CASSYPGHDGYTF.

The V and J genes are TRBV4-1 and TRBJ2-1; no reliable D call. The ends were cut back, 5 bases at V and 12 bases at J, with 29 bases in the middle. Germline CDR1 and CDR2: MGHRA and YSYEKL. The CDR3 is 17 amino acids. This CDR3 reads CASSSPPTDGPNYGQFF. CDR3 nucleotides: TGCGCCAGCAGCTCACCGCCGACTGACGGGCCTAATTATGGGCAGTTCTTC.

The chain employs TRBV5-1 and TRBJ1-1, with 7 bases fitting TRBD1. The CDR3 runs 14 residues. The V and J ends lost 3 bases and 3 bases, in that order; junction bases with no gene match: 5. Germline V gene lookup returns CDR1 SGHRS and CDR2 YFSETQ. CDR3: CASSWDSRDTEAFF. For the CDR3, the DNA is TGCGCCAGCAGCTGGGACAGTAGGGACACTGAAGCTTTCTTT.

The rearrangement joins TRBV30 to TRBJ1-5; TRBD1 matches at 7 bases. Germline CDR1 and CDR2: GTSNPN and SVGIG (reference sequence). With 4 bases clipped from V and 3 bases from J, the junction kept 6 bases outside the gene matches. CDR3 length equals 14 residues. The DNA for the CDR3 is TGTGCCTGGACCGCGACAGGGATCAATCAGCCCCAGCATTTT. It translates to CAWTATGINQPQHF. Together with reference TRBV30 and TRBJ1-5, the CDR3 gives the full variable domain: SQTIHQWPATLVQPVGSPLSLECTVEGTSNPNLYWYRQAAGRGLQLLFYSVGIGQISSEVPQNLSASRPQDRQFILSSKKLLLSDSGFYLCAWTATGINQPQHFGDGTRLSIL.

The rearrangement joins TRBV4-2 to TRBJ2-1; D assignment may be TRBD1 or TRBD2 (5 bases each). The CDR3 covers 14 residues. Looked up from germline, CDR1 is LGHNA and CDR2 is YNFKEQ. V was cut by 1 base and J by 13 bases, with 17 bases left in between. The CDR3 loop is CASSQGIRDQFQFF. The CDR3 bases are TGTGCCAGCAGCCAAGGGATCCGGGACCAATTTCAGTTCTTC.

V gene TRBV30 combines with J gene TRBJ2-3; TRBD2 is a possible D gene (6 bases). The CDR3 is made up of 16 amino acids. V dropped 7 bases and J dropped 5 bases, with 25 bases sitting between them. The germline gives CDR1 GTSNPN, CDR2 SVGIG (reference sequence). This chain's CDR3 is CAYTWNSGSLGDTQYF. CDR3 nucleotide sequence: TGTGCCTACACCTGGAATTCCGGGAGCCTAGGAGATACGCAGTATTTT.

The chain employs TRBV19 and TRBJ1-2; the match to TRBD1 covers 7 bases. Losses at the gene ends were 9 bases for V and 3 bases for J; bases not matched to a gene: 1. Germline CDR1 is LNHDA and CDR2 is SQIVND (reference sequence). This CDR3 region has 11 residues. The CDR3 DNA reads TGTGCCAGCCAGGGGGACTATGGCTACACCTTC. Translation gives CASQGDYGYTF. Filled out from reference TRBV19 and TRBJ1-2, the complete variable domain reads DGGITQSPKYLFRKEGQNVTLSCEQNLNHDAMYWYRQDPGQGLRLIYYSQIVNDFQKGDIAEGYSVSREKKESFPLTVTSAQKNPTAFYLCASQGDYGYTFGSGTRLTVV.

The V gene is TRBV19, the J gene TRBJ2-1; TRBD2 matches at 8 bases. The CDR3 has 19 amino acids. With V trimmed by 0 bases and J by 0 bases, 10 bases remained unmatched. Per germline, CDR1 LNHDA and CDR2 SQIVND (reference sequence). CDR3 nucleotides: TGTGCCAGTAGTATAGATTTACTAGCGGCCCAGAGCTCCTACAATGAGCAGTTCTTC. Encoded protein: CASSIDLLAAQSSYNEQFF.